This T cell receptor beta chain is drawn from a study of beta chain features in type 1 diabetes (dated by TCRdb to the late 2010s). Regarding the complete study: Patients and healthy donors did not differ in mean age, gender distribution, total cell number or subset yield. Whereas all 28 donors provided naive and central memory subsets, regulatory and stem cell-like memory subsets were isolated from just 8 patients and roughly eight healthy donors. A total of about 110 million sorted cells were examined across all samples, and the number of cells per subset was strongly correlated with RNA yield. In the study, recently diagnosed type 1 diabetes patients and matched healthy donors were compared on the TCRB repertoires of their sorted circulating CD4+ T cell subsets.

A single peripheral blood draw of 95 to 150 mL on average was collected from each donor into heparinised tubes. A BD FACSAria II and a panel including CD45RO, CCR7, CD25, CD127, CD95 and CD27 were used to sort naive, central memory, regulatory and stem cell-like memory CD4+ T cells. All sorted populations exceeded 95% purity. PBMCs were separated immediately by Lymphoprep density gradient centrifugation and were stained directly, without being cultured. So that batch effects would be minimized, each experiment stained and sorted samples in pairs, pairing one healthy donor with one patient. This clone was detected a few times. No cognate antigen has been identified for it. No base-level quality is on record; no much larger clone is a single base apart. Broad study findings and their caveats: Only small numbers of individuals were included in the HLA sub-analyses, which left unresolved whether HLA type had any influence on TCRB rearrangement. A moderate but significant shortening of TCRB CDR3 length was observed in type 1 diabetes patients in all four CD4+ subsets. Naive, central memory and regulatory TCRB repertoires appeared to be more similar among patients than among healthy donors. Because cDNA was sequenced instead of genomic DNA, highly expressing activated cells could be over-represented, though the groups showed no difference in activation or CD3 levels. Shorter templates might have been favored by PCR, but patient and control samples were amplified and corrected together, so both groups would have been affected equally by any skew. At VDJ recombination sites, type 1 diabetes patients had fewer insertions and more deleted nucleotides, which implies abnormalities in thymic rearrangement.

The High Capacity cDNA Reverse Transcription Kit was used to reverse transcribe all of the isolated RNA, meaning that expressed TCRB transcripts were what got sequenced. Deep immunoSEQ sequencing was performed on naive, central memory and regulatory T cell samples, with an average of about 3.57 million total reads per sample. Sorted cells were lysed in RLT buffer and RNA was extracted with DNase-treated RNeasy Micro or Mini kits, depending on cell number. To prevent cross-contamination, each cell subset was processed individually, whereas patient and healthy donor samples were processed jointly. The immunoSEQ multiplex PCR was used to amplify TCRB sequences from cDNA, yielding 87-bp fragments that span the CDR3 region. Sequencing of the amplicons was performed on the Illumina HiSeq platform. Per the source publication's procedure: PCR bias was computationally corrected using synthetic template baselines, reads within Hamming distance 2 were collapsed, and singletons that could not be merged were discarded. Reads were aligned against IMGT to assign V, D and J genes, CDR3 length and insertions or deletions at six rearrangement sites. Within each subset, clonotype counts were normalized to sorted cell number, and only after that were true diversity and Gini coefficients computed with the tcR R package. The overlap coefficient, calculated on TCRB nucleotide sequences, was used to quantify repertoire sharing. Here the immuneACCESS table is served through TCRdb, limited to in-frame sequences with V and J called. Missing clones are a known gap in these copies; in checked studies unresolved V genes cover under half, and the rest lacks a known reason. The V and J calls and clone size were taken over from that table, and D and trimming were inferred from the DNA. This sample lists more than 150,000 clones; less than 9.5% were detected once. The ten largest make up roughly 2.5% of the sample.

Counted from cysteine to phenylalanine, this CDR3 has 13 amino acids. CDR3 DNA is the only sequence kept; it has 39 bases, read in frame from the first base. According to the germline V gene (reference sequence), CDR1 reads MNHNY and CDR2 reads SVGAGI. V sheds 5 bases and J sheds 7 bases, leaving 12 bases between their ends. This sequence originates from a young woman in good health. The chain is made from TRBV6-6 and TRBJ2-1; TRBD1 is a possible D gene, resting on 5 matching bases. Sample: central memory CD4+ T cells from blood. The DNA is TGTGCCAGCAGTGACAGCTTTCTAAATGAGCAGTTCTTC. It codes for CASSDSFLNEQFF.